This T cell receptor (beta chain) derives from a study of OX40 agonist ivuxolimab in advanced cancers. Study overall: The patients received ivuxolimab by intravenous route every 2 weeks at 0.01 to 10 mg/kg. At just under 85% male, the cohort had a mean age of 60 years, ranging from about 23 to 80.

Points from the study as a whole: At 0.1 to 3.0 mg/kg and by week 6, clonal expansion occurred in CD4+ and CD8+ blood T cells.

TCRdb keeps only in-frame clones here, not all; method: immunoSEQ multiplex PCR. The sample carries 28,000 or so clones, 90% recorded once. About this clone: Its antigen is as yet unknown.

Patients were excluded for autoimmune disease history or systemic immunosuppression. This clonotype was obtained from an adult with an advanced solid tumor such as melanoma, head and neck, liver or kidney cancer. The material was CD4+ or CD8+ T cells sorted from blood, obtained in a trial of the OX40 agonist ivuxolimab.

The CDR3 sequence: CATRPGPSNTGELFF. CDR3 nucleotides: TGTGCCACCAGACCGGGACCGTCGAACACCGGGGAGCTGTTTTTT. The rearrangement uses TRBV19 and TRBJ2-2; D may be TRBD1 or TRBD2 (5 bases each). V dropped 10 bases and J dropped 0 bases, with 15 bases sitting between them. Germline-derived CDR1 and CDR2 are LNHDA and SQIVND (reference sequence). The CDR3 spans 15 residues.